Presented here are 17 T cell receptor beta chains from one specimen sequenced in a study of blood T cells in healthy people across ages. For the second PCR, which ran for 7 to 11 cycles, a sample-barcoded 5' primer and a J-beta primer mix were used. TCRdb reprocessed the 5' RACE reads with MiXCR, giving one entry per CDR3 protein. The repertoire includes approximately 820,000 distinct CDR3 sequences, around two fifths of them detected once, and approximately 19% sits in the top ten. Sequencing input: blood. Receptor source: a man in his 60s in good health.

Regarding this clonotype: A much larger clonotype is one base distant, so this may be a read error. The chain joins TRBV6-2 or TRBV6-3 to TRBJ2-3, with 8 bases lining up with TRBD2. V gave up 5 bases and J gave up 5 bases; unmatched junction bases: 6. The CDR3 totals 14 residues. Germline V lookup: CDR1 MNHEY, CDR2 SVGEGT. The DNA of the CDR3 is TGTGCCAGCAGTCTCTGGGGACTAGGAGATACGCAGTATTTT. Translated: CASSLWGLGDTQYF.

This clonotype was detected a few times. The rearrangement links TRBV4-3 to TRBJ1-6; weak D call: TRBD1 (5 bases). CDR1 and CDR2 from the germline V gene are LGHNA and YSLEER. The CDR3 has 15 amino acids. V was cut by 4 bases and J by 7 bases, with 14 bases left in between. The CDR3 is CASSLGTSGNSPLHF. The CDR3 DNA reads TGCGCCAGCAGCCTAGGAACCTCAGGGAATTCACCCCTCCACTTT.

This clonotype was seen only a few times. The chain carries TRBV24-1 and TRBJ2-1; no firm D call. CDR3 length: 12 amino acids. In germline, CDR1 is KGHDR, CDR2 SFDVKD. Trimming took 0 bases from V and 10 from J, leaving 6 bases between them. In nucleotides, the CDR3 is TGTGCCACCAGTGATTTGAATTGGGAGCAGTTCTTC. Translation: CATSDLNWEQFF.

A note on this clonotype: This clone may be a read error of a much larger clone one base away. The V and J genes are TRBV6-1 and TRBJ2-5; tentatively, D is TRBD1 (5 bases). Germline values: CDR1 MNHNS, CDR2 SASEGT. Trimming took off 6 bases at V and 11 bases at J, with 19 bases between the two ends. The CDR3 loop spans 13 amino acids. The CDR3 reads CASSRTPYNEQYF. CDR3 DNA: TGTGCCAGCAGCAGGACACCCTACAATGAGCAGTACTTC.

This clonotype has only a few counts. CDR3: CASSSLGTGGDEQYF. CDR3 DNA sequence: TGTGCCAGCAGTTCTCTCGGGACAGGGGGCGACGAGCAGTACTTC. This chain connects TRBV27 to TRBJ2-5, with 12 bases aligning to TRBD1. The tail of the sequence fits TRBJ2-7 better, so the J call may be wrong. In germline, CDR1 is MNHEY, CDR2 SMNVEV (reference sequence). This CDR3 region has 15 residues.

The V call is TRBV20-1, the J call TRBJ2-5; 9 bases line up with TRBD2. The CDR3 has 15 amino acids. Germline V lookup: CDR1 DFQATT, CDR2 SNEGSKA (reference sequence). V dropped 3 bases and J dropped 4; count of bases not matched to a gene: 9. DNA of the CDR3: TGCAGTGCTAGCCCGGGGACTAGCCCGCGAGAGACCCAGTACTTC. It encodes CSASPGTSPRETQYF.

The chain is built from TRBV5-1 and TRBJ2-2, with 9 bases that match TRBD1. Germline V gene lookup returns CDR1 SGHRS and CDR2 YFSETQ. There are 16 residues in the CDR3. Trimming removed 5 bases from V and 4 bases from J; junction bases left unmatched: 9. The CDR3 coding sequence is TGCGCCAGCAGTCCCGCGGGGACAGGGTTCACCGGGGAGCTGTTTTTT. It encodes CASSPAGTGFTGELFF.

The chain joins TRBV9 to TRBJ2-2; 16 bases match TRBD2. Germline assignment: CDR1 SGDLS and CDR2 YYNGEE. This CDR3 region has 20 residues. J was trimmed by 2 bases and V by 3 bases; bases with no gene match: 10. As DNA, the CDR3 is TGTGCCAGCAGCGCGGGACTAGCGGGGGGGTACCTCATTAACACCGGGGAGCTGTTTTTT. Its translation: CASSAGLAGGYLINTGELFF.

The table lists this clonotype with a count of one. The chain is built from TRBV25-1 and TRBJ2-2; D might be TRBD2 (6 bases). CDR1 MGHDK and CDR2 SYGVNS come from the germline V gene. Trimming stripped 6 bases from V and 0 bases from J, with 11 bases between. CDR3 length: 15 amino acids. The CDR3 loop reads CASRLGGANTGELFF. The CDR3 bases are TGTGCCAGCAGACTCGGAGGGGCGAACACCGGGGAGCTGTTTTTT.

Only a few counts were recorded for this clonotype. The chain joins TRBV6-2 or TRBV6-3 to TRBJ2-1; the D call may be TRBD1 or TRBD2 (5 bases each). Trimming shortened V by 2 bases and J by 5 bases, and 25 bases separated the two germline ends. The CDR3 sequence is 19 residues long. Looked up from germline, CDR1 is MNHEY and CDR2 is SVGEGT. The CDR3 DNA follows: TGTGCCAGCAGTTACGAAGGGGCGCTGAAAGTCCGAGCGGACAATGAGCAGTTCTTC. Amino acid sequence: CASSYEGALKVRADNEQFF.

This chain uses TRBV5-1 with TRBJ1-1; 7 positions agree with TRBD1. V was pared by 7 bases and J by 13 bases, with 16 bases of the junction left unmatched. The CDR3 consists of 13 residues. CDR1 is SGHRS, CDR2 YFSETQ, per germline. CDR3 nucleotide sequence: TGCGCCAGCCGGCTGGGGACAGACTCTATTGTTTTCTTT. Encoded protein: CASRLGTDSIVFF.

The genes are TRBV9 and TRBJ2-1, with TRBD2 as a possible D gene (5 bases). The J call may not be correct, given that the DNA end is closer to TRBJ2-7. CDR3 size: 13 residues. Per germline, CDR1 SGDLS and CDR2 YYNGEE. The CDR3 sequence: CASSLLDYNEQYF. Written as DNA, the CDR3 is TGTGCCAGCAGCTTACTAGACTACAATGAGCAGTACTTC.

The chain is built from TRBV9 and TRBJ2-2; weak D call: TRBD2 (6 bases). V was shortened by 3 bases and J by 7 bases, with 10 bases between the two germline ends. Germline V gene data show CDR1 as SGDLS and CDR2 as YYNGEE. This CDR3 comprises 13 residues. The CDR3 spells CASSALTSGELFF. CDR3 coding DNA: TGTGCCAGCAGCGCGTTGACTAGCGGGGAGCTGTTTTTT.

J is TRBJ1-2 and V is TRBV25-1; the D is unclear. The length of the CDR3 is 13 residues. The V end was cut by 3 bases, the J end by 5 bases, with 10 bases between. Germline lookup yields CDR1 MGHDK and CDR2 SYGVNS. CDR3 DNA: TGTGCCAGCAGTGATATAGCATATTATGGCTACACCTTC. Translation: CASSDIAYYGYTF.

This chain connects TRBV6-5 to TRBJ1-2; D remains ambiguous. The ends were cut back, 8 bases at V and 8 bases at J, with 18 bases in the middle. Germline V lookup: CDR1 MNHEY, CDR2 SVGAGI. The CDR3 length is 13 residues. CDR3 DNA: TGTGCCAGCCTCGGTGTTGGGGATAGCGGCTACACCTTC. Encoded protein: CASLGVGDSGYTF.

This clonotype appeared a few times. A much larger clone lies one base from this, so it may be a read error. The rearrangement links TRBV3-1 to TRBJ2-5; D tentatively fits TRBD1 or TRBD2 (5 bases each). Trimming pared 0 bases from V and 6 bases from J, leaving 5 bases between. CDR1 LGHDT and CDR2 YNNKEL come from the germline V gene (reference sequence). The CDR3 loop spans 12 amino acids. The CDR3 coding sequence is TGTGCCAGCAGCCAAGAGGGACAGACCCAGTACTTC. This sequence encodes CASSQEGQTQYF.

Comment on this clonotype: The junction does not match germline at one end; this may be a read error. The chain has TRBV4-3 and TRBJ2-5, with D perhaps matching TRBD1 (6 bases). The closer fit of TRBJ2-7 to the DNA end suggests the J call may be wrong. CDR1 and CDR2 from the germline V gene are LGHNA and YSLEER. This CDR3 has 14 residues. In DNA, the CDR3 is TGCGCCAACAGCCAAGAAAACAGGGAATACGAGCAGTACTTC. Protein sequence: CANSQENREYEQYF.